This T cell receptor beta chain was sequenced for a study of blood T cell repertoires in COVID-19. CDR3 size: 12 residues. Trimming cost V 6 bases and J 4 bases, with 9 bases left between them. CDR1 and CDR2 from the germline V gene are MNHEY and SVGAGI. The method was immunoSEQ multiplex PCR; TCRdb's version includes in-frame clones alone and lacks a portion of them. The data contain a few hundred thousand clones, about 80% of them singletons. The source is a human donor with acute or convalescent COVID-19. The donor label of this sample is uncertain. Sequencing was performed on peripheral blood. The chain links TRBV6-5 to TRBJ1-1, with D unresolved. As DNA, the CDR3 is TGTGCCAGCAGCGGGTTAGGCACTGAAGCTTTCTTT. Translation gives CASSGLGTEAFF.